What follows are 9 T cell receptor beta chains derived from one specimen sequenced in a study of shared clonotypes between healthy human individuals. Generated by immunoSEQ multiplex PCR, the TCRdb table keeps only in-frame clones and is missing some. The sample holds under 600,000 clones; 95% to 98% are singletons and the top ten take 0.25% to 0.35%. As defined, naive CD8 cells were CD45RO-negative and positively selected for CCR7, with terminally differentiated effector memory CD45RA+ cells excluded. Source material: naive CD8+ T cells sorted from blood. Every receptor here comes from a man younger than 45 in good health.

The CDR3 nucleotides read TGTGCCAGCAGCGCAGCGAAGGGACAGCAGAACACTGAAGCTTTCTTT. It translates to CASSAAKGQQNTEAFF. This chain joins TRBV11-2 and TRBJ1-1; TRBD1 aligns across 7 bases. The CDR3 is 16 amino acids. Germline lookup yields CDR1 SGHAT and CDR2 FQNNGV. The ends lost 5 bases at V and 1 base at J; junction bases unmatched: 10.

The genes are TRBV7-7 and TRBJ2-7; tentative D call: TRBD1 (6 bases). Looked up from germline, CDR1 is SSHAT and CDR2 is FNYEAQ (reference sequence). V shed 5 bases and J shed 2 bases, with 19 bases lying between them. The CDR3 runs to 16 residues. The CDR3 region has the DNA TGTGCCAGCAGCCCTATCGGACAGAGGCAAACCTACGAGCAGTACTTC. Translated, it gives CASSPIGQRQTYEQYF.

The chain combines TRBV5-1 with TRBJ2-7; TRBD2 aligns across 10 bases. The CDR3 is 16 amino acids. Germline CDR1 SGHRS, CDR2 YFSETQ. J was trimmed by 2 bases and V by 1 base; bases with no gene match: 6. The CDR3 is CASSLKASGSPYEQYF. Written as DNA, the CDR3 is TGCGCCAGCAGCTTGAAGGCTAGCGGGAGTCCCTACGAGCAGTACTTC.

The CDR3 nucleotides are TGTGCCAGCAGCGACCGCCCGGGCCGCCGGGGCGGCTACACCTTC. Translated: CASSDRPGRRGGYTF. The rearrangement uses TRBV7-9 and TRBJ1-2; a possible D gene is TRBD1 (5 bases). Trimming stripped 5 bases from V and 8 bases from J, with 21 bases between. This CDR3 comprises 15 residues. Germline V CDR1 and CDR2: SEHNR, FQNEAQ (reference sequence).

The rearrangement uses TRBV4-2 and TRBJ1-1; D gene uncertain. Germline V gene sequence: CDR1 LGHNA, CDR2 YNFKEQ. V was shortened by 3 bases and J by 0 bases, with 11 bases between the two germline ends. The CDR3 sequence is 15 residues long. CDR3: CASSQVEGVNTEAFF. The CDR3 DNA sequence: TGTGCCAGCAGCCAGGTCGAAGGAGTGAACACTGAAGCTTTCTTT.

The chain carries TRBV29-1 and TRBJ1-2, with D perhaps matching TRBD1 (5 bases). V was cut by 0 bases and J by 4 bases, with 24 bases left in between. The CDR3 sequence is 18 residues long. Looked up from germline, CDR1 is SQVTM and CDR2 is ANQGSEA. The DNA of the CDR3 is TGCAGCGTTGAAGATCGATCCGGGCAGGGTCAACAAGTCTATGGCTACACCTTC. Residues: CSVEDRSGQGQQVYGYTF.

CDR3 sequence: CASSGTVQETQYF. For the CDR3, the DNA is TGTGCCAGCAGCGGGACAGTTCAAGAGACCCAGTACTTC. The V call is TRBV13, the J call TRBJ2-5; 7 bases are a match to TRBD1. The junction had 2 bases not matched to a gene; V was cut back by 5 bases and J by 2 bases. CDR3 length equals 13 residues. Germline V gives CDR1 PRHDT, CDR2 FYEKMQ (reference sequence).

The chain joins TRBV7-3 to TRBJ1-1, with D unresolved. The CDR3 is made up of 14 amino acids. V lost 1 base to trimming and J lost 1 base, with 7 bases between them. From germline, CDR1 is SGHTA and CDR2 FQGTGA. The DNA of the CDR3 is TGTGCCAGCAGCTTAAGTAGTGGGAACACTGAAGCTTTCTTT. It yields the protein CASSLSSGNTEAFF.

This chain links TRBV5-1 with TRBJ2-1, with TRBD2 matching over 8 bases. Unmatched junction bases numbered 6, after V lost 0 bases and J lost 1 base. CDR1 SGHRS and CDR2 YFSETQ come from the germline V gene. The CDR3 extends over 17 amino acids. As DNA, the CDR3 is TGCGCCAGCAGCTTGGAGGCTAGCGGGCCGTCCTACAATGAGCAGTTCTTC. Translated: CASSLEASGPSYNEQFF.